Listed here are 24 T cell receptor beta chains from one sample, sequenced in a study of T cell repertoires in cytomegalovirus infection. One entry per CDR3 protein results from TCRdb running MiXCR on the reads. Among nearly 700,000 distinct CDR3 sequences, 30% to 35% were seen once, and the ten largest hold 15% to 20%. No cognate antigen is known for these TCRs. The starting material was cultured PBMCs, obtained from culture after CMV antigen stimulation. The receptors were gathered from a human donor in good health (CMV status not recorded). Some clones in this sample may be carry-over from other donors' samples.

This clonotype was counted many times. The chain joins TRBV7-2 to TRBJ2-3; TRBD2 matches at 9 bases. Germline loops: CDR1 SGHTA, CDR2 FQGNSA. The trim removed 2 bases at V and 7 bases at J, leaving 16 bases unmatched. This CDR3 spans 18 amino acids. The CDR3: CASSLLAGWGAAVYTQYF. DNA for the CDR3: TGTGCCAGCAGCTTACTAGCGGGATGGGGTGCGGCTGTATATACGCAGTATTTT.

This clonotype was counted a few times. This chain links TRBV19 with TRBJ1-1; D is unresolved. Trimming removed 5 bases at V and 0 bases at J, with 13 bases between. Germline CDR1 and CDR2: LNHDA and SQIVND (reference sequence). This CDR3 has 15 residues. The CDR3: CASSLQVGVNTEAFF. The CDR3 bases are TGTGCCAGTAGTCTCCAAGTGGGAGTGAACACTGAAGCTTTCTTT.

The chain is built from TRBV5-6 and TRBJ1-2; D ambiguous. The germline V and J ends were trimmed by 8 bases and 4 bases, with 9 bases remaining between them. CDR3 size: 11 residues. Looked up from germline, CDR1 is SGHDT and CDR2 is YYEEEE. This CDR3 reads CASGPSYGYTF. The CDR3 DNA follows: TGTGCCAGTGGGCCTAGCTATGGCTACACCTTC.

V is TRBV7-9 and J is TRBJ2-1; TRBD1 matches at 12 bases. V lost 0 bases, J lost 7 bases, and 1 base stayed unmatched. The germline CDR1 and CDR2 sequences are SEHNR and FQNEAQ (reference sequence). CDR3 length: 15 residues. CDR3 sequence: CASSLAGQGANEQFF. The CDR3 nucleotides read TGTGCCAGCAGCTTAGCGGGACAGGGGGCGAATGAGCAGTTCTTC. Using reference TRBV7-9 and TRBJ2-1 for the parts outside the CDR3, the full variable domain is DTGVSQNPRHKITKRGQNVTFRCDPISEHNRLYWYRQTLGQGPEFLTYFQNEAQLEKSRLLSDRFSAERPKGSFSTLEIQRTEQGDSAMYLCASSLAGQGANEQFFGPGTRLTVL.

This clonotype was counted once. CDR3 bases: TGTGCCAGCAGCTTGGATTTTTACGGCAGCGGCTCTGGGGCCAACGTCCTGACTTTC. This sequence encodes CASSLDFYGSGSGANVLTF. This chain links TRBV5-6 with TRBJ2-6; TRBD2 is a possible D gene (5 bases). V dropped 0 bases and J dropped 0 bases, with 16 bases sitting between them. This CDR3 region has 19 residues. CDR1 is SGHDT and CDR2 is YYEEEE in the germline V gene.

This sequence joins TRBV12-3 or TRBV12-4 and TRBJ2-5; D is undetermined. The CDR3 length is 13 residues. The V gene lost 3 bases and the J gene lost 7 bases, with 12 bases spanning the gap. CDR3 sequence reads: CASSFGIPGTQYF. CDR3 DNA: TGTGCCAGCAGTTTTGGCATACCGGGGACCCAGTACTTC.

J is TRBJ2-1 and V is TRBV12-3 or TRBV12-4, with 7 bases that match TRBD2. V gave up 3 bases and J gave up 5 bases; unmatched junction bases: 7. The CDR3 sequence is 15 residues long. The CDR3 DNA sequence: TGTGCCAGCAGTTTCGGCGGGAGTCGAAACAATGAGCAGTTCTTC. It translates to CASSFGGSRNNEQFF.

At least ten counts were recorded for this clonotype. The gene calls are TRBV7-2 and TRBJ2-1; 16 bases match TRBD2. Germline V gives CDR1 SGHTA, CDR2 FQGNSA. V shed 5 bases and J 7 bases; nucleotides not matched to a gene: 11. The CDR3 has 18 amino acids. The CDR3 DNA follows: TGTGCCAGCAGCCCAGGTCTCGGGACTAGCGGGGGGGCTAATGAGCAGTTCTTC. Its protein product is CASSPGLGTSGGANEQFF.

The chain joins TRBV18 to TRBJ2-5; weak D call: TRBD1 (6 bases). Trimming removed 3 bases at V and 4 bases at J, with 18 bases between. The CDR3 has 16 amino acids. CDR1 is KGHSH, CDR2 LQKENI, per germline. CDR3 nucleotides: TGTGCCAGCTCACCCCGACAGGCCGCCCCGGGAGAGACCCAGTACTTC. This gives the protein CASSPRQAAPGETQYF.

At least ten counts were recorded for this clonotype. This chain connects TRBV6-1 to TRBJ2-1; TRBD1 agrees at 7 bases. The J segment lost 4 bases and the V segment lost 3 bases, leaving 6 bases of the junction unmatched. Germline CDR1 is MNHNS and CDR2 is SASEGT. CDR3 size: 15 residues. In DNA form, the CDR3 reads TGTGCCAGCAGTGATTTAAGGGGGCTATACAATGAGCAGTTCTTC. Translated, it gives CASSDLRGLYNEQFF.

The chain couples TRBV19 to TRBJ2-5, with a tentative D call TRBD1 (5 bases). Trimming cost V 5 bases and J 1 base, with 11 bases left between them. CDR3 length equals 14 residues. Germline CDR1 reads LNHDA; CDR2 reads SQIVND (reference sequence). Here the CDR3 reads CASSVQGFQETQYF. CDR3 coding DNA: TGTGCCAGTAGTGTCCAGGGTTTCCAAGAGACCCAGTACTTC.

V and J are TRBV7-2 and TRBJ2-7, with D perhaps TRBD1 (6 bases). Germline CDR1 reads SGHTA; CDR2 reads FQGNSA. The CDR3 is 14 amino acids. V shed 4 bases and J shed 2 bases, with 12 bases lying between them. CDR3 in DNA: TGTGCCAGCAGCTCAAAGGACAGAACCTACGAGCAGTACTTC. Translation gives CASSSKDRTYEQYF.

This clonotype showed up just once. One end of the junction fails to match germline, which may point to a read error. The chain links TRBV12-3 or TRBV12-4 to TRBJ2-1, with TRBD2 matching 8 bases. The CDR3 runs 13 residues. CDR3 sequence: CASATGAGDEQLF. In nucleotides, the CDR3 is TGTGCCAGCGCCACCGGAGCGGGAGATGAGCAGTTATTC.

This clonotype was detected once. CDR3 amino acids: CASSMGNSGGVEETQYF. CDR3 coding DNA: TGTGCCAGTAGTATGGGGAACAGTGGGGGGGTCGAAGAGACCCAGTACTTC. The V call is TRBV19, the J call TRBJ2-5; 7 bases match TRBD2. The CDR3 loop spans 17 amino acids. Germline V CDR1 and CDR2: LNHDA, SQIVND (reference sequence). J was trimmed by 3 bases and V by 3 bases; bases with no gene match: 13.

This clonotype was seen a handful of times. The chain recombines TRBV10-3 with TRBJ2-5; 8 bases are shared with TRBD2. Germline V lookup: CDR1 ENHRY, CDR2 SYGVKD. V lost 10 bases, J lost 5 bases, and 12 bases stayed unmatched. The CDR3 spans 14 residues. CDR3 amino acids: CATRLTGGGETQYF. Written as DNA, the CDR3 is TGTGCCACCCGACTCACGGGCGGGGGGGAGACCCAGTACTTC.

This clonotype turned up a few times. V usage is TRBV2 and J usage is TRBJ2-3; D may correspond to TRBD1 or TRBD2 (6 bases each). This CDR3 comprises 12 residues. Germline CDR1 is SNHLY and CDR2 is FYNNEI. V lost 7 bases, J lost 5 bases, and 10 bases lay in between. The CDR3 sequence: CASTEGGDTQYF. Written as DNA, the CDR3 is TGTGCCAGCACCGAGGGGGGAGATACGCAGTATTTT.

The chain uses TRBV11-2 and TRBJ2-1; 10 bases match TRBD2. V was clipped by 0 bases and J by 10 bases; unmatched bases: 12. Germline V gene data show CDR1 as SGHAT and CDR2 as FQNNGV. This CDR3 has 17 amino acids. This CDR3 reads CASSLELAGTLSLEQFF. The CDR3 coding sequence is TGTGCCAGCAGCTTAGAACTAGCGGGAACTCTCAGCCTCGAGCAGTTCTTC.

The CDR3 loop is CASSVRGDSYEQYF. The CDR3 nucleotides read TGTGCCAGTAGTGTCCGGGGTGACTCCTACGAGCAGTACTTC. The J gene is TRBJ2-7, the V gene TRBV19; possibly TRBD2 for D (5 bases). Trimming took off 5 bases at V and 0 bases at J, with 11 bases between the two ends. Germline V lookup: CDR1 LNHDA, CDR2 SQIVND (reference sequence). CDR3 length equals 14 residues.

Note on this clonotype: This likely comes from a read error, as the CDR3 has no conserved phenylalanine or tryptophan at its end. The genes are TRBV6-8 and TRBJ2-1, with 7 bases identical to TRBD2. Germline V gives CDR1 MNHGY, CDR2 SAAAGT. V lost 2 bases, J lost 8 bases, and 6 bases stayed unmatched. This CDR3 is built from 14 residues. Written as DNA, the CDR3 is TGTGCCAGCAGTTACCGCGGGGGTAGCGATGAGCAGTTCCTC. As protein: CASSYRGGSDEQFL.

This clonotype was detected ten times or more. J is TRBJ2-3 and V is TRBV7-8, with 8 bases fitting TRBD2. This CDR3 is 14 amino acids long. Germline loops: CDR1 SGHVS, CDR2 FQNEAQ. The ends lost 10 bases at V and 4 bases at J; junction bases unmatched: 10. The CDR3 spells CATGAGAGPDTQYF. The CDR3 bases are TGTGCCACCGGAGCGGGAGCAGGGCCAGATACGCAGTATTTT.

The chain links TRBV5-4 to TRBJ2-5, with D tentatively TRBD2 (6 bases). Deletions cut 9 bases from V and 3 bases from J, with 27 bases between. Germline V gene sequence: CDR1 SGHNT, CDR2 YYREEE (reference sequence). This CDR3 has 17 amino acids. The CDR3 DNA sequence: TGTGCCACAGCCTCCGGGAGCGGGCCCAGTGAAAAAGAGACCCAGTACTTC. This sequence encodes CATASGSGPSEKETQYF.

The V call is TRBV19, the J call TRBJ2-1; maybe TRBD2 (6 bases). The V gene lost 10 bases and the J gene lost 2 bases, with 9 bases spanning the gap. This CDR3 is built from 12 residues. CDR1 is LNHDA, CDR2 SQIVND, per germline (reference sequence). Here the CDR3 DNA reads TGTGCCACCTCGGGGGCCTACAATGAGCAGTTCTTC. Translating it yields CATSGAYNEQFF. The full variable domain, with the rest looked up from reference TRBV19 and TRBJ2-1, is DGGITQSPKYLFRKEGQNVTLSCEQNLNHDAMYWYRQDPGQGLRLIYYSQIVNDFQKGDIAEGYSVSREKKESFPLTVTSAQKNPTAFYLCATSGAYNEQFFGPGTRLTVL.

This chain joins TRBV12-3 or TRBV12-4 and TRBJ1-5; D may be TRBD1 (6 bases). The V end lost 7 bases, the J end lost 6 bases, and 16 bases lay between the germline ends. This CDR3 comprises 14 residues. The CDR3 DNA sequence: TGTGCCAGCACCTTAAGGGGGAGTCGTCAGCCCCAGCATTTT. Protein: CASTLRGSRQPQHF.

This clonotype came up many times. V is TRBV7-2 and J is TRBJ2-3, with 7 bases fitting TRBD1. CDR1 SGHTA and CDR2 FQGNSA come from the germline V gene. The CDR3 has 13 residues. The J segment lost 6 bases and the V segment lost 2 bases, leaving 2 bases of the junction unmatched. The CDR3 is CASSLTGVDTQYF. Written as DNA, the CDR3 is TGTGCCAGCAGCTTAACAGGGGTTGATACGCAGTATTTT.